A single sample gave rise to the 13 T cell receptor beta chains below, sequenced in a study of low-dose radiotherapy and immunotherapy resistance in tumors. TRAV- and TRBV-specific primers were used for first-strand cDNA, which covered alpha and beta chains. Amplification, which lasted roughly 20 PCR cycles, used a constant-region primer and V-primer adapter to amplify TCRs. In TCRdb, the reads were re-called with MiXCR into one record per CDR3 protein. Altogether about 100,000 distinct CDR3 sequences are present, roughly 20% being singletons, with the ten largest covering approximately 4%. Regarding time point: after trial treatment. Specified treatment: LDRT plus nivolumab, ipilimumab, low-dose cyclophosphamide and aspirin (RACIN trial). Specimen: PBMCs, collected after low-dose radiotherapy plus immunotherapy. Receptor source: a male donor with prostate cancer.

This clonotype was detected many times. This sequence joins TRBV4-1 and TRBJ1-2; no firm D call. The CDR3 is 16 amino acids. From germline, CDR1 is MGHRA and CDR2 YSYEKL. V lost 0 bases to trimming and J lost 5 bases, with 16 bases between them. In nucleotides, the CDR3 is TGCGCCAGCAGCCAAGATCTCGAGACTTCTGGTTATGGCTACACCTTC. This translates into CASSQDLETSGYGYTF.

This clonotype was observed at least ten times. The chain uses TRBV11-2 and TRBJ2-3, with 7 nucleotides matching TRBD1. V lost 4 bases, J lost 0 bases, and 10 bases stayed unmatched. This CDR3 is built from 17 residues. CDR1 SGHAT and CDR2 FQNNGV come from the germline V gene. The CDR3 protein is CASSSIRDSLSTDTQYF. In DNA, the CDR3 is TGTGCCAGCAGCTCCATTCGGGACAGCTTAAGCACAGATACGCAGTATTTT.

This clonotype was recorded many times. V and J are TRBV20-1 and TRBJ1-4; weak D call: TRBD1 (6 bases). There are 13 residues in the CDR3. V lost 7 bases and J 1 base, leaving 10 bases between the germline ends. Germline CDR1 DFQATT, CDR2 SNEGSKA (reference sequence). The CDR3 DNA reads TGCAGTGTTATACAGGGAACTAATGAAAAACTGTTTTTT. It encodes CSVIQGTNEKLFF.

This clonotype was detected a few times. Here the CDR3 DNA reads TGTGCCAGCAGTTTAAGGGTAGCGGGGGCCTACGAGCAGTACTTC. Amino acid sequence: CASSLRVAGAYEQYF. The chain couples TRBV12-3 or TRBV12-4 to TRBJ2-7; 9 bases are a match to TRBD2. Trimming at V came to 2 bases and at J to 2 bases, leaving 4 bases not matched to a gene. The CDR3 runs to 15 residues.

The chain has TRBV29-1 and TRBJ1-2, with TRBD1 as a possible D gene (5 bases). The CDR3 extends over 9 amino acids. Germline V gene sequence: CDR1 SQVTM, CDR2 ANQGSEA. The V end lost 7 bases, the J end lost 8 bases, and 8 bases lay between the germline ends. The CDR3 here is CSAGTGYTF. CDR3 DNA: TGCAGCGCAGGGACCGGCTACACCTTC.

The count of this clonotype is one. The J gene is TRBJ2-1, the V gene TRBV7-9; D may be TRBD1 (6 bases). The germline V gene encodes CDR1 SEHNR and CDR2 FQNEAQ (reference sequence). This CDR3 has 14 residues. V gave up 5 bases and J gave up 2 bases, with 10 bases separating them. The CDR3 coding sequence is TGTGCCAGCAGCCCCCGGGACACCTACAATGAGCAGTTCTTC. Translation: CASSPRDTYNEQFF.

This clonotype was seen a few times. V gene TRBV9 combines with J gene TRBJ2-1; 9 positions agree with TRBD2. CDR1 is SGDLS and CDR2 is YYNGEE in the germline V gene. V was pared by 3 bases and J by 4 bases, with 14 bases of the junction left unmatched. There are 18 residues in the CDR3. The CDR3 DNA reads TGTGCCAGCAGCGCCAACAAAGATGCGGGAGGGCGGTACAATGAGCAGTTCTTC. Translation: CASSANKDAGGRYNEQFF.

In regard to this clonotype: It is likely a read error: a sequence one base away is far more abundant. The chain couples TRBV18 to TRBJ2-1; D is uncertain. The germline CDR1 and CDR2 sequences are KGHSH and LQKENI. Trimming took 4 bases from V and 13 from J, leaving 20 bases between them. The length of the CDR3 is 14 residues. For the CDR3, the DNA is TGTGCCAGCTCACGATCAGGATCCCTCGAGACCCAGTTCTTC. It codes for CASSRSGSLETQFF.

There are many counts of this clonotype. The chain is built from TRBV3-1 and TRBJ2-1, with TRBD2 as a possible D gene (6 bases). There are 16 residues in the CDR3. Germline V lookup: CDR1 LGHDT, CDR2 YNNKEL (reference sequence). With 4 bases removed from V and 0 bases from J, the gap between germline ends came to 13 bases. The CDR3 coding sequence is TGTGCCAGCAGCCCCCTCGGGGGAGCCTCCTACAATGAGCAGTTCTTC. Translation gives CASSPLGGASYNEQFF.

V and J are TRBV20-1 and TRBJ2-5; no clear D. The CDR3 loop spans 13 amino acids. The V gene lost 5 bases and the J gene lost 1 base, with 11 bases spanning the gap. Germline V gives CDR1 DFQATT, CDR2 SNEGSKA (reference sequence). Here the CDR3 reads CSAHGGIQETQYF. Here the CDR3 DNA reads TGCAGTGCTCATGGTGGGATCCAAGAGACCCAGTACTTC.

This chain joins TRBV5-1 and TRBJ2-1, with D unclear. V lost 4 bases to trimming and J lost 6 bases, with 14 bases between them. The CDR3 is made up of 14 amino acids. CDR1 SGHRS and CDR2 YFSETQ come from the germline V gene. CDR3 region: CASSVQQESNEQFF. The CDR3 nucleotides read TGCGCCAGCAGCGTCCAGCAGGAGAGCAATGAGCAGTTCTTC.

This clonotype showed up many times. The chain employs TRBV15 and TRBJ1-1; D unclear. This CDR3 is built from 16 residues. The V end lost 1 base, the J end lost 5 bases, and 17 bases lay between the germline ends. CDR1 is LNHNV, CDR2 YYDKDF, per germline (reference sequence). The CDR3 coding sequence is TGTGCCACCAGCAGAGGAACGGTCCTAGTGGAGACTGAAGCTTTCTTT. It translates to CATSRGTVLVETEAFF.

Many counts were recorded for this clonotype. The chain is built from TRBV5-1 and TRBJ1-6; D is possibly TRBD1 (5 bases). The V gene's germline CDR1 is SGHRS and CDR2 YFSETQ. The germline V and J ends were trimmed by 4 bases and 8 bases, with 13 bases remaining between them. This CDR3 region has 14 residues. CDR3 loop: CASSARDVYSPLHF. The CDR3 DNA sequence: TGCGCCAGCAGCGCCCGGGACGTTTATTCACCCCTCCACTTT.